This TCR beta chain derives from a study of regulatory T cells in long-lasting Graves disease. Stated time point: newly diagnosed GD, antithyroid drugs for less than 3 months. Scientists built the TCR library using RNA that was extracted from PBMCs. A word on this clonotype: Its antigen is currently unknown.

The length of the CDR3 is 13 residues. V dropped 0 bases and J dropped 3 bases, with 5 bases sitting between them. CDR1 is LNHDA and CDR2 is SQIVND in the germline V gene (reference sequence). Study results and limitations: Analyses excluded thyroid tissue, covering peripheral blood alone.

Arm-PCR with iRepertoire HTBI primers amplified the CDR3 regions for these TCR beta libraries. One entry per CDR3 protein, called by TCRdb with MiXCR from the multiplex PCR reads. This table has about 450,000 distinct CDR3 sequences, around 15% appearing once. Separately, the same data were catalogued under a study of T cells in Graves' hyperthyroidism and ophthalmopathy. From that study: Graves' hyperthyroidism was deemed stable absent ophthalmopathy progression within 18 months.

This TCR was sampled from a woman in her 30s with Graves disease. Sequenced here: peripheral blood mononuclear cells (PBMCs), sampled at new diagnosis, from a patient treated with antithyroid drugs. The chain is built from TRBV19 and TRBJ1-1; D uncertain. CDR3 protein: CASSIDRDTEAFF. In DNA, the CDR3 is TGTGCCAGTAGTATAGATAGGGACACTGAAGCTTTCTTT. The whole variable domain, remainder taken from reference TRBV19 and TRBJ1-1, is DGGITQSPKYLFRKEGQNVTLSCEQNLNHDAMYWYRQDPGQGLRLIYYSQIVNDFQKGDIAEGYSVSREKKESFPLTVTSAQKNPTAFYLCASSIDRDTEAFFGQGTRLTVV.